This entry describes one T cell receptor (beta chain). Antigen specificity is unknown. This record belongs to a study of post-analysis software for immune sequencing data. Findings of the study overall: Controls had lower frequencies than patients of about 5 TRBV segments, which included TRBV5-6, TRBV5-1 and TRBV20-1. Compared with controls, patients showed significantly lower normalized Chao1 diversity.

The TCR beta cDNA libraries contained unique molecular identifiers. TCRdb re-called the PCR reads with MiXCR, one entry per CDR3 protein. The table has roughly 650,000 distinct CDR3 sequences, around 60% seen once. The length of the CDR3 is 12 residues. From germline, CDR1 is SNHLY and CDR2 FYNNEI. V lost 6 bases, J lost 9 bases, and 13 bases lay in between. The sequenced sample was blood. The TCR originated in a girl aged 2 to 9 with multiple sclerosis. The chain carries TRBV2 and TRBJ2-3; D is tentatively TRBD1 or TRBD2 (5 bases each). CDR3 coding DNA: TGTGCCAGCAGCGGAATGGGGGAGACGCAGTATTTT. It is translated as CASSGMGETQYF.